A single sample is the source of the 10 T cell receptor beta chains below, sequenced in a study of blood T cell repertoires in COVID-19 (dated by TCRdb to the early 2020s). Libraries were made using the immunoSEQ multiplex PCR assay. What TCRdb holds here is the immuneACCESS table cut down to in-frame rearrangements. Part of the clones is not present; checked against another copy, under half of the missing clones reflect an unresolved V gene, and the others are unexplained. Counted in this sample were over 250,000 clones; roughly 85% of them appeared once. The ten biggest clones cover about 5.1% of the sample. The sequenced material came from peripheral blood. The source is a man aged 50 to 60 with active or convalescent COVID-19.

CDR3: CASSLRVAGGKVYEQYF. CDR3 bases: TGCGCCAGCAGCTTAAGGGTAGCGGGCGGAAAAGTCTACGAGCAGTACTTC. This chain connects TRBV5-1 to TRBJ2-7, with 7 positions matching TRBD2. Germline V gives CDR1 SGHRS, CDR2 YFSETQ. The CDR3 is made up of 17 amino acids. With V trimmed by 2 bases and J by 3 bases, 14 bases remained unmatched. The full variable domain, its missing parts supplied by reference TRBV5-1 and TRBJ2-7, is KAGVTQTPRYLIKTRGQQVTLSCSPISGHRSVSWYQQTPGQGLQFLFEYFSETQRNKGNFPGRFSGRQFSNSRSEMNVSTLELGDSALYLCASSLRVAGGKVYEQYFGPGTRLTVT.

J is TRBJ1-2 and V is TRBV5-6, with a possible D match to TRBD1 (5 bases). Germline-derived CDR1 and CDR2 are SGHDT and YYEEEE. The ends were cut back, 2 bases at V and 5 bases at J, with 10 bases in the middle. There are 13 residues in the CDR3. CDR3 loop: CASSFGTDYGYTF. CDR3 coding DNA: TGTGCCAGCAGCTTCGGGACTGATTATGGCTACACCTTC.

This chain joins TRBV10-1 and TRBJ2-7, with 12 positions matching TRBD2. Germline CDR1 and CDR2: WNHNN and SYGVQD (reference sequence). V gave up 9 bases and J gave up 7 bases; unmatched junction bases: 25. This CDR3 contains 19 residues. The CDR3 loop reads CARALRLAGVSGVLGEQYF. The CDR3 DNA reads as TGCGCCAGAGCCCTTAGACTAGCGGGAGTCTCCGGGGTACTGGGGGAGCAGTACTTC.

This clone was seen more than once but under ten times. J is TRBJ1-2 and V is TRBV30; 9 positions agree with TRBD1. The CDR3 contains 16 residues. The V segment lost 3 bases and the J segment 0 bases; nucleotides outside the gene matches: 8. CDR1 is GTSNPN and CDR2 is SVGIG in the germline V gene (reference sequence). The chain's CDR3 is CAWRRDRASSNYGYTF. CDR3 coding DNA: TGTGCCTGGAGACGGGACAGGGCCTCTTCTAACTATGGCTACACCTTC. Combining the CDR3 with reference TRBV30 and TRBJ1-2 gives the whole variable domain SQTIHQWPATLVQPVGSPLSLECTVEGTSNPNLYWYRQAAGRGLQLLFYSVGIGQISSEVPQNLSASRPQDRQFILSSKKLLLSDSGFYLCAWRRDRASSNYGYTFGSGTRLTVV.

The CDR3 region is CASSRGLAGVGGEETQYF. CDR3 bases: TGTGCCAGCAGTCGAGGACTAGCGGGAGTCGGGGGGGAAGAGACCCAGTACTTC. The V and J genes are TRBV3-1 (or the pseudogene TRBV3-2) and TRBJ2-5; the match to TRBD2 covers 13 bases. Losses at the gene ends were 6 bases for V and 3 bases for J; bases not matched to a gene: 13. This CDR3 is built from 18 residues. Germline values: CDR1 LGHDT, CDR2 YNNKEL (reference sequence).

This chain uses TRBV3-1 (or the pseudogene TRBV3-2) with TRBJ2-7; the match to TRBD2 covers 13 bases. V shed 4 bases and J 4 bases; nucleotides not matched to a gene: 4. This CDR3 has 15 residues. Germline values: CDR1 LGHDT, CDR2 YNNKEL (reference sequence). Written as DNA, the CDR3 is TGTGCCAGCAGCCGGCCGGGACTAGCGGGATACGAGCAGTACTTC. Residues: CASSRPGLAGYEQYF.

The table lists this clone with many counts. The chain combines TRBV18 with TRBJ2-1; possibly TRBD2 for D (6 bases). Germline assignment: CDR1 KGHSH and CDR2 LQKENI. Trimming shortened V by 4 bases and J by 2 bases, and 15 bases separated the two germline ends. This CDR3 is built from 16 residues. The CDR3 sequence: CASSRAGTQTYNEQFF. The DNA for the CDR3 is TGTGCCAGCTCACGCGCCGGGACTCAAACCTACAATGAGCAGTTCTTC.

CDR3 DNA: TGTGCCAGCAGCCACGTACCAGCGCGGGGCACCGGGGAGCTGTTTTTT. Translated, it gives CASSHVPARGTGELFF. This chain links TRBV14 with TRBJ2-2; TRBD2 might be the D (6 bases). The V end was cut by 3 bases, the J end by 4 bases, with 15 bases between. This CDR3 comprises 16 residues. CDR1 is SGHDN and CDR2 is FVKESK in the germline V gene.

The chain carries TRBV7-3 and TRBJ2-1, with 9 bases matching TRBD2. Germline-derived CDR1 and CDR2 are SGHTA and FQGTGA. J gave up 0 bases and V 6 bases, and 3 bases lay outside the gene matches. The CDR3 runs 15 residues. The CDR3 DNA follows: TGTGCCAGCAGTCCAGCGGGAGGCTCCTACAATGAGCAGTTCTTC. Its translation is CASSPAGGSYNEQFF.

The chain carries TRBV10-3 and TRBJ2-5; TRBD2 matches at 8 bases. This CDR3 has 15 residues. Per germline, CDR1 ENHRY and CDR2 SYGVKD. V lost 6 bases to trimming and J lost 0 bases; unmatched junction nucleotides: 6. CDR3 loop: CAIRGWREDQETQYF. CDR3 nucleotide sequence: TGTGCCATCAGGGGCTGGCGGGAGGACCAAGAGACCCAGTACTTC.